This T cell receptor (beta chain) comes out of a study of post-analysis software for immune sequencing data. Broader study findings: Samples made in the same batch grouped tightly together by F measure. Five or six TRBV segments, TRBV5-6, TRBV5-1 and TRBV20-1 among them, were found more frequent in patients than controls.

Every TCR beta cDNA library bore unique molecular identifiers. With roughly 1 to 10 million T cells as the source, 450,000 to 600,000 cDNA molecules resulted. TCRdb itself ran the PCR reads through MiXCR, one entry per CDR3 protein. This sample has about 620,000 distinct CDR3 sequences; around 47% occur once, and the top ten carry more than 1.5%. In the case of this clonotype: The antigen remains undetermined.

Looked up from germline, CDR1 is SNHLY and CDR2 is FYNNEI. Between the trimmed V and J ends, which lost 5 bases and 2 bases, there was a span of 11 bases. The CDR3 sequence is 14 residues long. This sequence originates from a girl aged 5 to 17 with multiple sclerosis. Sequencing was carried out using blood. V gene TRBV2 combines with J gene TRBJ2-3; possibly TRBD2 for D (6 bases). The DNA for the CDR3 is TGTGCCAGCAGTTGGACGGGGGACACAGATACGCAGTATTTT. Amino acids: CASSWTGDTDTQYF. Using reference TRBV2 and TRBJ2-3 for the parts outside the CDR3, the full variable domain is EPEVTQTPSHQVTQMGQEVILRCVPISNHLYFYWYRQILGQKVEFLVSFYNNEISEKSEIFDDQFSVERPDGSNFTLKIRSTKLEDSAMYFCASSWTGDTDTQYFGPGTRLTVL.